These 31 T cell receptor beta chains came from one sample sequenced in a study of T-cell memory formation after mild COVID-19. TCRdb re-derived calls from the 5' RACE reads in MiXCR, one entry per CDR3 protein. The table has 300,000 to 400,000 distinct CDR3 sequences, over 25% seen once. Source material: PBMCs or a T cell subset sorted from them (not recorded which). The receptors originated from an adult woman who had mild COVID-19 (a few samples of this study predate the infection). Cell type and time point are not known.

The V and J genes are TRBV24-1 and TRBJ2-5; TRBD1 matches 9 bases. Per germline, CDR1 KGHDR and CDR2 SFDVKD. V was clipped by 5 bases and J by 2 bases; unmatched bases: 5. CDR3 length: 15 residues. CDR3 sequence: CATSGTGTGQETQYF. CDR3 nucleotide sequence: TGTGCCACCAGTGGAACCGGGACAGGGCAAGAGACCCAGTACTTC.

This clonotype turned up a few times. The rearrangement uses TRBV5-1 and TRBJ2-3; D is unclear. The germline CDR1 and CDR2 sequences are SGHRS and YFSETQ. The CDR3 has 14 amino acids. Trimming removed 8 bases from V and 5 bases from J, with 18 bases in between. The CDR3 spells CASSFYVSEDTQYF. DNA of the CDR3: TGCGCCAGTTCGTTCTATGTGTCCGAAGATACGCAGTATTTT.

V and J are TRBV25-1 and TRBJ2-1, with no clear D. The germline CDR1 and CDR2 sequences are MGHDK and SYGVNS. V lost 1 base, J lost 4 bases, and 5 bases lay in between. There are 13 residues in the CDR3. DNA of the CDR3: TGTGCCAGCAGTGAATTCGGGTACAATGAGCAGTTCTTC. Its protein is CASSEFGYNEQFF.

V is TRBV9 and J is TRBJ1-1, with a possible D match to TRBD1 (6 bases). V was pared by 4 bases and J by 1 base, with 17 bases between. This CDR3 comprises 16 residues. Germline V gene data show CDR1 as SGDLS and CDR2 as YYNGEE. This CDR3 is CASSHGTTQWNTEAFF. CDR3 bases: TGTGCCAGCAGCCACGGGACAACTCAATGGAACACTGAAGCTTTCTTT.

This clonotype was found a few times. The chain couples TRBV11-2 to TRBJ2-3; D unresolved. This CDR3 spans 13 amino acids. The germline V and J ends were trimmed by 0 bases and 5 bases, with 6 bases remaining between them. From germline, CDR1 is SGHAT and CDR2 FQNNGV. CDR3 coding DNA: TGTGCCAGCAGCTTAGATAATGGAGATACGCAGTATTTT. Protein product: CASSLDNGDTQYF. The full variable domain, its missing parts supplied by reference TRBV11-2 and TRBJ2-3, is EAGVAQSPRYKIIEKRQSVAFWCNPISGHATLYWYQQILGQGPKLLIQFQNNGVVDDSQLPKDRFSAERLKGVDSTLKIQPAKLEDSAVYLCASSLDNGDTQYFGPGTRLTVL.

The CDR3, as DNA: TGCGCCAGCAGCCAAGAAGAGGGACAGGGGGCGCGATATGGCTACACCTTC. It yields the protein CASSQEEGQGARYGYTF. The V and J genes are TRBV4-3 and TRBJ1-2; 12 bases align to TRBD1. This CDR3 region has 17 residues. J gave up 5 bases and V 0 bases, and 7 bases lay outside the gene matches. The V gene's germline CDR1 is LGHNA and CDR2 YSLEER.

This clonotype occurred many times. The rearrangement uses TRBV12-3 or TRBV12-4 and TRBJ1-5; unclear D gene. The CDR3 totals 13 residues. The V and J ends lost 0 bases and 4 bases respectively, with 4 bases between them. CDR3 nucleotide sequence: TGTGCCAGCAGTTTAGCGGGGAATCAGCCCCAGCATTTT. Its protein is CASSLAGNQPQHF.

The chain carries TRBV5-1 and TRBJ2-6; D gene unclear. The germline gives CDR1 SGHRS, CDR2 YFSETQ. V lost 3 bases to trimming and J lost 2 bases, with 6 bases between them. The CDR3 contains 14 residues. The CDR3, as DNA: TGCGCCAGCAGCTCTGCGGCTGGGGCCAACGTCCTGACTTTC. Its translation: CASSSAAGANVLTF.

The genes are TRBV11-2 and TRBJ2-2; 8 bases match TRBD2. The CDR3 has 15 residues. The V segment lost 3 bases and the J segment 7 bases; nucleotides outside the gene matches: 7. CDR1 SGHAT and CDR2 FQNNGV come from the germline V gene. CDR3 in amino acids: CASSFRGGNNGELFF. For the CDR3, the DNA is TGTGCCAGCAGCTTCCGCGGGGGGAATAACGGGGAGCTGTTTTTT.

This chain connects TRBV4-3 to TRBJ2-7, with D tentatively TRBD2 (5 bases). CDR3 length: 18 residues. V was pared by 0 bases and J by 3 bases, with 21 bases between. In germline, CDR1 is LGHNA, CDR2 YSLEER. CDR3 in amino acids: CASSQELRSGGPLYEQYF. The CDR3 region has the DNA TGCGCCAGCAGCCAAGAACTTAGAAGCGGAGGTCCTCTCTACGAGCAGTACTTC.

This clonotype appeared a few times. This sequence joins TRBV30 and TRBJ2-1, with D perhaps TRBD2 (5 bases). CDR1 is GTSNPN and CDR2 is SVGIG in the germline V gene (reference sequence). Between the trimmed V and J ends, which lost 5 bases and 6 bases, there was a span of 23 bases. The CDR3 has 16 amino acids. Written as DNA, the CDR3 is TGTGCCTGGCCTTACGCGGGTTGTCTAGTAGGCAATGAGCAGTTCTTC. Residues: CAWPYAGCLVGNEQFF.

This rearrangement joins TRBV9 to TRBJ2-3; D tentatively fits TRBD1 or TRBD2 (6 bases each). V was pared by 1 base and J by 3 bases, with 12 bases between. CDR1 is SGDLS and CDR2 is YYNGEE in the germline V gene. The CDR3 totals 15 residues. The CDR3 sequence: CASSVSTGRTDTQYF. The CDR3 DNA sequence: TGTGCCAGCAGCGTAAGCACAGGGAGGACAGATACGCAGTATTTT.

The chain employs TRBV20-1 and TRBJ1-5; 9 bases are shared with TRBD1. The CDR3 contains 15 residues. V shed 3 bases, J shed 3 bases, and the junction held 6 bases outside the gene matches. Germline V gene data show CDR1 as DFQATT and CDR2 as SNEGSKA (reference sequence). The CDR3 DNA follows: TGCAGTGCTAGTTCGACAGGGGGTACCAATCAGCCCCAGCATTTT. Encoded protein: CSASSTGGTNQPQHF.

The chain has TRBV7-8 and TRBJ2-1; 11 bases match TRBD2. Germline-derived CDR1 and CDR2 are SGHVS and FQNEAQ. After removal of 5 bases from V and 8 bases from J, the junction contained 8 bases not matched to a gene. The CDR3 has 15 residues. CDR3 coding DNA: TGTGCCAGCAGCGACGTAGCGGGAGGGCCTGATGAGCAGTTCTTC. Its protein is CASSDVAGGPDEQFF.

This rearrangement joins TRBV19 to TRBJ1-1; no firm D call. Germline V gene data show CDR1 as LNHDA and CDR2 as SQIVND (reference sequence). Trimming shortened V by 4 bases and J by 1 base, and 13 bases separated the two germline ends. The CDR3 totals 15 residues. CDR3 region: CASSTIGWTNTEAFF. The CDR3 nucleotides read TGTGCCAGTAGTACAATTGGGTGGACGAACACTGAAGCTTTCTTT.

This clonotype was recorded a few times. V usage is TRBV3-1 and J usage is TRBJ1-2; 7 bases line up with TRBD1. The CDR3 loop spans 16 amino acids. CDR1 LGHDT and CDR2 YNNKEL come from the germline V gene (reference sequence). The ends lost 4 bases at V and 7 bases at J; junction bases unmatched: 15. CDR3 amino acids: CASSLTGPLLSPGYTF. In DNA form, the CDR3 reads TGTGCCAGCAGCCTGACAGGGCCCCTCCTTTCCCCTGGCTACACCTTC.

The chain recombines TRBV2 with TRBJ1-5; D unresolved. The CDR3 is made up of 14 amino acids. Deletions cut 0 bases from V and 5 bases from J, with 8 bases between. In germline, CDR1 is SNHLY, CDR2 FYNNEI. CDR3 DNA: TGTGCCAGCAGTGAAGCAGGGTTCTATCAGCCCCAGCATTTT. Amino acids: CASSEAGFYQPQHF. The full variable domain, completed using reference TRBV2 and TRBJ1-5, is EPEVTQTPSHQVTQMGQEVILRCVPISNHLYFYWYRQILGQKVEFLVSFYNNEISEKSEIFDDQFSVERPDGSNFTLKIRSTKLEDSAMYFCASSEAGFYQPQHFGDGTRLSIL.

The V and J genes are TRBV18 and TRBJ2-2; no firm D call. Trimming cost V 0 bases and J 0 bases, with 8 bases left between them. CDR3 length equals 16 residues. The germline CDR1 and CDR2 sequences are KGHSH and LQKENI. CDR3 nucleotides: TGTGCCAGCTCACCACCGACAAACGCGAACACCGGGGAGCTGTTTTTT. Amino acid sequence: CASSPPTNANTGELFF.

Comment on this clonotype: The junction shows a germline mismatch at one end, possibly a read error. The J gene is TRBJ2-1, the V gene TRBV7-7; weak D call: TRBD2 (6 bases). Germline V gene data show CDR1 as SSHAT and CDR2 as FNYEAQ (reference sequence). This CDR3 contains 15 residues. In DNA, the CDR3 is TGTGCTAGCAGCTTAAAACACGGGGGTATGAGTGAGCAGTTCTTC. Amino acids: CASSLKHGGMSEQFF.

The V gene is TRBV15, the J gene TRBJ1-5, with 10 bases aligning to TRBD1. With 0 bases clipped from V and 6 bases from J, the junction kept 2 bases outside the gene matches. Germline V lookup: CDR1 LNHNV, CDR2 YYDKDF (reference sequence). This CDR3 is built from 15 residues. CDR3 protein: CATSRDWTGGQPQHF. For the CDR3, the DNA is TGTGCCACCAGCAGAGACTGGACAGGGGGTCAGCCCCAGCATTTT.

There are a few counts of this clonotype. The chain combines TRBV29-1 with TRBJ2-1; 10 nucleotides line up with TRBD2. With 7 bases clipped from V and 2 bases from J, the junction kept 23 bases outside the gene matches. This CDR3 comprises 20 residues. Germline lookup yields CDR1 SQVTM and CDR2 ANQGSEA. The CDR3 sequence: CSAVGLGEQAGGPTYNEQFF. CDR3 bases: TGCAGCGCTGTGGGCTTGGGAGAACAAGCGGGGGGGCCGACCTACAATGAGCAGTTCTTC.

The V gene is TRBV4-1, the J gene TRBJ1-2; TRBD1 agrees at 8 bases. The J segment lost 4 bases and the V segment lost 0 bases, leaving 4 bases of the junction unmatched. There are 15 residues in the CDR3. Germline V gene sequence: CDR1 MGHRA, CDR2 YSYEKL. CDR3 sequence (DNA): TGCGCCAGCAGCCAAGATCCAGACAGGGGCTATGGCTACACCTTC. Translating gives CASSQDPDRGYGYTF.

This clonotype came up once. The CDR3 protein is CAWRSGAESSYNSPLHF. The CDR3 region has the DNA TGTGCCTGGAGAAGCGGGGCGGAAAGCTCCTATAATTCACCCCTCCACTTT. The chain links TRBV30 to TRBJ1-6; weak D call: TRBD1 (5 bases). The CDR3 runs 17 residues. V was trimmed by 3 bases and J by 0 bases, leaving 15 bases between them. The V gene's germline CDR1 is GTSNPN and CDR2 SVGIG (reference sequence).

This clonotype occurred a few times. This chain links TRBV19 with TRBJ2-3; 8 nucleotides agree with TRBD2. V gave up 7 bases and J gave up 3 bases; unmatched junction bases: 6. The CDR3 is 14 residues long. Germline V gene sequence: CDR1 LNHDA, CDR2 SQIVND (reference sequence). This chain's CDR3 is CASNSGLVTDTQYF. DNA for the CDR3: TGTGCCAGTAATTCGGGACTAGTAACAGATACGCAGTATTTT.

This clonotype was seen a handful of times. This rearrangement joins TRBV18 to TRBJ2-7; 7 bases are a match to TRBD2. This CDR3 spans 12 amino acids. Per germline, CDR1 KGHSH and CDR2 LQKENI. J gave up 12 bases and V 3 bases, and 8 bases lay outside the gene matches. CDR3 region: CASSPSTGGPYF. CDR3 coding DNA: TGTGCCAGCTCACCTTCGACGGGGGGTCCGTACTTC.

This chain links TRBV20-1 with TRBJ2-5; 10 bases line up with TRBD2. The CDR3 is 13 residues long. Germline trimming cut 6 bases from V and 6 bases from J; bases unmatched to any gene: 7. Germline V gene data show CDR1 as DFQATT and CDR2 as SNEGSKA (reference sequence). Here the CDR3 reads CSAAGTSVQTQYF. The CDR3 region has the DNA TGCAGTGCAGCCGGGACTAGCGTTCAGACCCAGTACTTC.

The chain combines TRBV20-1 with TRBJ1-1, with D possibly TRBD1 on 6 matching bases. Germline-derived CDR1 and CDR2 are DFQATT and SNEGSKA (reference sequence). The CDR3 is made up of 14 amino acids. V shed 1 base and J shed 3 bases, with 12 bases lying between them. Here the CDR3 DNA reads TGCAGTGCTAGAGGGACAGTTTTACACACTGAAGCTTTCTTT. As protein: CSARGTVLHTEAFF.

This clonotype was found a few times. The chain links TRBV7-9 to TRBJ2-7, with 7 bases matching TRBD1. This CDR3 has 15 residues. Germline V CDR1 and CDR2: SEHNR, FQNEAQ (reference sequence). The V and J ends lost 4 bases and 2 bases, in that order; junction bases with no gene match: 8. The DNA for the CDR3 is TGTGCCAGCAGCTCCCTCCGGGACAGCGCCTACGAGCAGTACTTC. Its translation is CASSSLRDSAYEQYF.

This clonotype turned up a few times. The chain couples TRBV4-2 to TRBJ2-3; 11 bases are shared with TRBD2. CDR3 length equals 15 residues. Germline V lookup: CDR1 LGHNA, CDR2 YNFKEQ. V dropped 9 bases and J dropped 1; count of bases not matched to a gene: 6. Here the CDR3 reads CASSTSGSGTDTQYF. The DNA for the CDR3 is TGTGCCAGTTCCACTAGCGGGAGCGGCACAGATACGCAGTATTTT.

The chain recombines TRBV7-9 with TRBJ1-6; weak D call: TRBD1 (6 bases). V was trimmed by 4 bases and J by 5 bases, leaving 12 bases between them. This CDR3 has 15 residues. Germline V gene lookup returns CDR1 SEHNR and CDR2 FQNEAQ (reference sequence). The CDR3 DNA reads TGTGCCAGCAGCTCCAGGGGCGAAGATAATTCACCCCTCCACTTT. Amino acid sequence: CASSSRGEDNSPLHF.

In this sample, this clonotype turned up a few times. V and J are TRBV6-2 or TRBV6-3 and TRBJ2-7, with unresolved D. The CDR3 is 14 amino acids. Germline-derived CDR1 and CDR2 are MNHEY and SVGEGT. V gave up 5 bases and J gave up 4 bases, with 15 bases separating them. In DNA, the CDR3 is TGTGCCAGCAGTCCCCCCGGGTTGGGGTACGAGCAGTACTTC. This gives the protein CASSPPGLGYEQYF.